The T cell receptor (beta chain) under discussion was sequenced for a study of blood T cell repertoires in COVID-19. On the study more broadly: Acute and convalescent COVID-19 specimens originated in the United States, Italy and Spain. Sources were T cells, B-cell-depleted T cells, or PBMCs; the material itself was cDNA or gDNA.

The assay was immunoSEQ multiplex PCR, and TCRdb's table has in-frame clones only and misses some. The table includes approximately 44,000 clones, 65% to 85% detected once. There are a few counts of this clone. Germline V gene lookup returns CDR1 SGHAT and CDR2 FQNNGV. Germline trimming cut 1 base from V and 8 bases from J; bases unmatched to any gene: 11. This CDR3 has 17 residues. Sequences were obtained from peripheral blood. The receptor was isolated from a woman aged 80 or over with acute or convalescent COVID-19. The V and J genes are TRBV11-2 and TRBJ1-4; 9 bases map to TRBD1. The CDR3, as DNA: TGTGCCAGCAGCTTAGGGGATAGGACAGGGGTTCGAGAAAAACTGTTTTTT. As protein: CASSLGDRTGVREKLFF.